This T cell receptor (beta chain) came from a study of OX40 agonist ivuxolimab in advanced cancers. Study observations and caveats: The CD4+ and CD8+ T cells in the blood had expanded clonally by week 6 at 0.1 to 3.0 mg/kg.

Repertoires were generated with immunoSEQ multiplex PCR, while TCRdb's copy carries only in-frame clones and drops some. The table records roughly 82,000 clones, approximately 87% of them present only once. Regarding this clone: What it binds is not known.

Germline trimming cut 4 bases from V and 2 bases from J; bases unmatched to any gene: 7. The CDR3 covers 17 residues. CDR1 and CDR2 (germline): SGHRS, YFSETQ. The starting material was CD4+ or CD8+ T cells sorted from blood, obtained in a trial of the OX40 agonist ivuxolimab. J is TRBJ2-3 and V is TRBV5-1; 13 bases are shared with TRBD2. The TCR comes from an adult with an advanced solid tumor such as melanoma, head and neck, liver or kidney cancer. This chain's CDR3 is CASSPRTSGSTTDTQYF. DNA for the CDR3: TGCGCCAGCAGCCCCAGGACTAGCGGGAGCACCACAGATACGCAGTATTTT.